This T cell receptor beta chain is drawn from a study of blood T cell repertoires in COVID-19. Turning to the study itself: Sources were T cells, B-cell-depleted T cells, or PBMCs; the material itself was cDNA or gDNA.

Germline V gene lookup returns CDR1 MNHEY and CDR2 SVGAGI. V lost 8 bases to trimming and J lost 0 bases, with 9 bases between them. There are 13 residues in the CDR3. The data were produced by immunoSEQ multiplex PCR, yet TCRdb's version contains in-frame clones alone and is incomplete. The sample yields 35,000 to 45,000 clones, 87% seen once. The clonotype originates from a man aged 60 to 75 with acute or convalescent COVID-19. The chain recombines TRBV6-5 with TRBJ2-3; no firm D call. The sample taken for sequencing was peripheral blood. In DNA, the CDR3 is TGTGCCAGCGGCACAAGAAGCACAGATACGCAGTATTTT. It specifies CASGTRSTDTQYF.